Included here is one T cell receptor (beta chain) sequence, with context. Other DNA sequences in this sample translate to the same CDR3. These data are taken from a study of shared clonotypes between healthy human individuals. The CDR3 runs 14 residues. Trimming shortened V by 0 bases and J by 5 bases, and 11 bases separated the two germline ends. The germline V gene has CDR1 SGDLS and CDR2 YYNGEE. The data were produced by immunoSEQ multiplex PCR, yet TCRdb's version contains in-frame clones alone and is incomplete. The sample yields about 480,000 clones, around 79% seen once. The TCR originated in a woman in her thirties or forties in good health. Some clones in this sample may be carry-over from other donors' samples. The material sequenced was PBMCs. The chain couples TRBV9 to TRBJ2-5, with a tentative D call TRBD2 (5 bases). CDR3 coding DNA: TGTGCCAGCAGCGTAGGTTCTAGAGGGGAGACCCAGTACTTC. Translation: CASSVGSRGETQYF.